This TCR beta chain was obtained from a study of cytomegalovirus exposure and HLA in healthy donors. This clone was counted a few times. The germline gene is not matched at one end of the junction; a read error may be the cause. This CDR3 is built from 12 residues. CDR1 is MNHEY, CDR2 SVGAGI, per germline. Use of 60 Vbeta and 13 Jbeta primers characterized the PCR. This table comes from immunoSEQ multiplex PCR, and its TCRdb copy is limited to in-frame clones, with some not included. The sample includes more than 95,000 clones, 80% to 85% seen only once; the top ten take about 6.9%. The chain recombines TRBV6-5 with TRBJ2-7; D may be TRBD2 (6 bases). The source is a man in his thirties or forties in good health and CMV-seropositive. Sample: PBMCs. This CDR3 reads CAISPGDYEQYF. Written as DNA, the CDR3 is TGTGCCATCAGTCCGGGAGACTACGAGCAGTACTTC.